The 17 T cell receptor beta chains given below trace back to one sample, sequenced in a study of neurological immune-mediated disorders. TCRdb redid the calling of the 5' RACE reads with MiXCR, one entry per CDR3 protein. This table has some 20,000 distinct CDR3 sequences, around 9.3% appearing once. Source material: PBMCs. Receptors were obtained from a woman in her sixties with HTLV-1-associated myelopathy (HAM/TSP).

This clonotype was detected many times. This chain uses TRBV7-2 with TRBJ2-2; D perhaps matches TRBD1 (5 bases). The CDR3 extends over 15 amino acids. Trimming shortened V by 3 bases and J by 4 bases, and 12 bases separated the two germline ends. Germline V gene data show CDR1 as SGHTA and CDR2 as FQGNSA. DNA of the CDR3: TGTGCCAGCAGCTTCAGGGCTTCCAGCACCGGGGAGCTGTTTTTT. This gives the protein CASSFRASSTGELFF. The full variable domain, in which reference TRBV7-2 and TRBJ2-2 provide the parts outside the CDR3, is GAGVSQSPSNKVTEKGKDVELRCDPISGHTALYWYRQSLGQGLEFLIYFQGNSAPDKSGLPSDRFSAERTGGSVSTLTIQRTQQEDSAVYLCASSFRASSTGELFFGEGSRLTVL.

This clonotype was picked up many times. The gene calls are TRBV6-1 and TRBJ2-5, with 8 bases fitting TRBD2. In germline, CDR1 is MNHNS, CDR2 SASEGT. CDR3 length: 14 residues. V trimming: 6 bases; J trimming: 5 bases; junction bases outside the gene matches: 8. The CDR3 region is CASRNAGGSETQYF. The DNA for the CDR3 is TGTGCCAGCAGGAACGCGGGGGGAAGTGAGACCCAGTACTTC.

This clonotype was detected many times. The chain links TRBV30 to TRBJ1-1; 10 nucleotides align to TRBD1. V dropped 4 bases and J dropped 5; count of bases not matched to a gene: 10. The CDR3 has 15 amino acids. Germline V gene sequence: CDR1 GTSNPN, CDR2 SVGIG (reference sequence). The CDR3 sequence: CAWTGDDRGRTEAFF. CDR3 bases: TGTGCCTGGACCGGAGACGACAGGGGGCGAACTGAAGCTTTCTTT.

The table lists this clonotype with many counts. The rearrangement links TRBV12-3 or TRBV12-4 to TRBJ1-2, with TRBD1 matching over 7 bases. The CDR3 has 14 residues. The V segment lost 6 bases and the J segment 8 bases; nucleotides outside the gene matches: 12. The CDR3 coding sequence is TGTGCCAGCAGGTCCCAGGGGGGGGTGTGGGGCTACACCTTC. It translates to CASRSQGGVWGYTF.

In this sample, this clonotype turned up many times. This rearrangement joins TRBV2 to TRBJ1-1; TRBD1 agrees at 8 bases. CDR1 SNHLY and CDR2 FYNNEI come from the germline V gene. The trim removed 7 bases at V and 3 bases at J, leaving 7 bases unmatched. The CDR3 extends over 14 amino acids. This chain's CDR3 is CASMRTGLDTEAFF. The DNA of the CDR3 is TGTGCCAGCATGCGGACAGGGCTTGACACTGAAGCTTTCTTT.

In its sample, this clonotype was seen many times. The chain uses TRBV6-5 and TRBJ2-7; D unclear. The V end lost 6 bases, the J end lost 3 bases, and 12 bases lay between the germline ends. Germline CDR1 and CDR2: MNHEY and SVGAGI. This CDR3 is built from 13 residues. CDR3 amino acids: CASSRRVGYEQYF. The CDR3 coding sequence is TGTGCCAGCAGCCGCCGGGTGGGCTACGAGCAGTACTTC.

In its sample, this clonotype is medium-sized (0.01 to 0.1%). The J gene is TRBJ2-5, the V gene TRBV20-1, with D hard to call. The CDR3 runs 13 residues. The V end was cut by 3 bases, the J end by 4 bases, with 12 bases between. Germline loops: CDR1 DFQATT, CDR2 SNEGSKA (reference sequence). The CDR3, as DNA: TGCAGTGCTAGTGGAGTTTTCCCAGAGACCCAGTACTTC. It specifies CSASGVFPETQYF.

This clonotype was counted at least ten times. CDR3 loop: CSAVLSTDTQYF. In DNA, the CDR3 is TGCAGTGCTGTGCTTAGCACAGATACGCAGTATTTT. The chain employs TRBV20-1 and TRBJ2-3; D unresolved. The CDR3 runs 12 residues. Germline values: CDR1 DFQATT, CDR2 SNEGSKA (reference sequence). V lost 5 bases to trimming and J lost 0 bases, with 6 bases between them.

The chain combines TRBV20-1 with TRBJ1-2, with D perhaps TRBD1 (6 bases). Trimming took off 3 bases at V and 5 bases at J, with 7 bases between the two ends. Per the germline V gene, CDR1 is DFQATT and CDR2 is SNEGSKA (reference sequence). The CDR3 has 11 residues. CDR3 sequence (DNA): TGCAGTGCTAGTAGGGGGTATGGCTACACCTTC. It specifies CSASRGYGYTF.

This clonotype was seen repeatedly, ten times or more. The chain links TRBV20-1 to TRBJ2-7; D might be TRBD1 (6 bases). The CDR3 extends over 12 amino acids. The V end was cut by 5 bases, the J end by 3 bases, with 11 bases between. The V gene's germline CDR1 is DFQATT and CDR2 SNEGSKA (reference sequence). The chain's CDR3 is CSAQGPNYEQYF. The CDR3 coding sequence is TGCAGTGCTCAGGGGCCCAACTACGAGCAGTACTTC.

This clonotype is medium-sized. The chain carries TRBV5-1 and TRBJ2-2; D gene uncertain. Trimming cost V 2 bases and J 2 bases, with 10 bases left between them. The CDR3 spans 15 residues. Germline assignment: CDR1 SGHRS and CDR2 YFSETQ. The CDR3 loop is CASSLSTPNTGELFF. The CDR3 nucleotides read TGCGCCAGCAGCTTATCAACTCCTAACACCGGGGAGCTGTTTTTT.

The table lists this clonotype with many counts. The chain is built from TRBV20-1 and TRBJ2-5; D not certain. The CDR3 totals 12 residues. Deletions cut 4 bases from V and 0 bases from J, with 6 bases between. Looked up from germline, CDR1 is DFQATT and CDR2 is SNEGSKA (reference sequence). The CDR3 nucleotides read TGCAGTGCTACCGGGTACCAAGAGACCCAGTACTTC. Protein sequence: CSATGYQETQYF.

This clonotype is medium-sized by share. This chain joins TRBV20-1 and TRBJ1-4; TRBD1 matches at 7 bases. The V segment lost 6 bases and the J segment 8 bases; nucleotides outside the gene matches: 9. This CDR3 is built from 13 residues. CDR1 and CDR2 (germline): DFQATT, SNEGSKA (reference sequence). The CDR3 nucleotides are TGCAGTGCAGCTAGGGGGCTGGGGGAAAAACTGTTTTTT. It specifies CSAARGLGEKLFF.

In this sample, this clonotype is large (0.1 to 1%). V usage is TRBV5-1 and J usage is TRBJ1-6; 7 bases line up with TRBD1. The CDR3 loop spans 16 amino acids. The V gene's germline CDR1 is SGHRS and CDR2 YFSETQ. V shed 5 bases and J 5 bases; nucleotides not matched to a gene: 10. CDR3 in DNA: TGCGCCAGCAGTTATGGAACAGGGGTAGATAATTCACCCCTCCACTTT. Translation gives CASSYGTGVDNSPLHF.

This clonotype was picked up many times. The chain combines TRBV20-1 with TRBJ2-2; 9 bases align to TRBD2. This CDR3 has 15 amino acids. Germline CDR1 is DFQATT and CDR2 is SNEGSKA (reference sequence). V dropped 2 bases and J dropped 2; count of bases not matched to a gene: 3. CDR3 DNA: TGCAGTGCTAGACATAGCGGGGGAAACACCGGGGAGCTGTTTTTT. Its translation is CSARHSGGNTGELFF.

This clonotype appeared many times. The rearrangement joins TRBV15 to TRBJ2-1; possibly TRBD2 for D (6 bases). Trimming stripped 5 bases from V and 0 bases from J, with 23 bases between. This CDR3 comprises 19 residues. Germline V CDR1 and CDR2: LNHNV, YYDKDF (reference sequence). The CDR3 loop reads CATSSRLSSGLSSYNEQFF. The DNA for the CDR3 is TGTGCCACCAGCTCGAGGCTCTCAAGCGGGCTGAGCTCCTACAATGAGCAGTTCTTC.

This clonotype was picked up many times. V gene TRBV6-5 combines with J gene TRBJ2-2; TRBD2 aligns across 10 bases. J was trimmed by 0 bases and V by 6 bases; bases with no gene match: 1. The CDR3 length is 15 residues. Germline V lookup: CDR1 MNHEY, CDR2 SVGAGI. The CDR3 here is CASRLAGPNTGELFF. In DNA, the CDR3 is TGTGCCAGCAGACTAGCGGGGCCGAACACCGGGGAGCTGTTTTTT.